The 26 T cell receptor beta chains listed next were all sequenced from one sample in a study of blood T cell repertoires in COVID-19. Assay used: immunoSEQ multiplex PCR; TCRdb lists only in-frame clones, some missing. The sample contains 140,000 or so clones, approximately 80% of which appear only once. Sequences were obtained from peripheral blood. The source of these receptors is a human donor in a cohort sampled during active COVID-19.

The gene calls are TRBV2 and TRBJ2-7, with D tentatively TRBD2 (6 bases). Germline CDR1 reads SNHLY; CDR2 reads FYNNEI. The CDR3 has 14 amino acids. Between the trimmed V and J ends, which lost 4 bases and 3 bases, there was a span of 13 bases. CDR3 residues: CASSAGVLLYEQYF. DNA of the CDR3: TGTGCCAGCAGTGCGGGGGTACTACTCTACGAGCAGTACTTC.

This chain uses TRBV2 with TRBJ2-7, with D uncertain. Germline V gene data show CDR1 as SNHLY and CDR2 as FYNNEI. The CDR3 sequence is 12 residues long. Trimming stripped 4 bases from V and 8 bases from J, with 12 bases between. The CDR3 spells CASSALGAQQYF. CDR3 DNA: TGTGCCAGCAGTGCCCTAGGTGCTCAGCAGTACTTC.

The gene calls are TRBV28 and TRBJ1-6; TRBD1 is a possible D gene (6 bases). The germline V gene encodes CDR1 MDHEN and CDR2 SYDVKM. The V gene lost 5 bases and the J gene lost 6 bases, with 17 bases spanning the gap. This CDR3 is 16 amino acids long. CDR3 loop: CASSRYRDTLNSPLHF. The CDR3 DNA is TGTGCCAGCAGTCGTTACCGGGACACCCTTAATTCACCCCTCCACTTT.

The CDR3 spells CASSVDGSGRASEQYF. The CDR3 DNA sequence: TGTGCCAGCAGCGTAGATGGGAGCGGGAGGGCCTCCGAGCAGTACTTC. The chain employs TRBV9 and TRBJ2-7; 10 bases match TRBD2. The germline CDR1 and CDR2 sequences are SGDLS and YYNGEE. The CDR3 is 16 residues long. Unmatched junction bases numbered 9, after V lost 0 bases and J lost 6 bases.

The V gene is TRBV24-1, the J gene TRBJ2-2, with 10 positions matching TRBD2. CDR1 and CDR2 (germline): KGHDR, SFDVKD. J was trimmed by 7 bases and V by 0 bases; bases with no gene match: 7. The CDR3 spans 17 residues. CDR3 in amino acids: CATSDLTLAGAIGELFF. CDR3 DNA sequence: TGTGCCACCAGTGATTTGACCCTAGCGGGAGCTATCGGGGAGCTGTTTTTT.

The rearrangement uses TRBV15 and TRBJ2-3; D gene ambiguous. Per germline, CDR1 LNHNV and CDR2 YYDKDF (reference sequence). Trimming took off 0 bases at V and 0 bases at J, with 7 bases between the two ends. This CDR3 comprises 15 residues. CDR3 loop: CATSRDPDSTDTQYF. DNA for the CDR3: TGTGCCACCAGCAGAGATCCAGATAGCACAGATACGCAGTATTTT.

This chain joins TRBV9 and TRBJ2-5, with TRBD1 identical over 7 bases. CDR1 and CDR2 (germline): SGDLS, YYNGEE. The trim removed 2 bases at V and 5 bases at J, leaving 9 bases unmatched. The CDR3 spans 15 residues. CDR3 amino acids: CASSVTGATRETQYF. The CDR3 bases are TGTGCCAGCAGCGTCACAGGGGCTACCCGCGAGACCCAGTACTTC.

The chain joins TRBV2 to TRBJ1-3; D unclear. The CDR3 loop spans 15 amino acids. The germline V gene has CDR1 SNHLY and CDR2 FYNNEI. Trimming pared 0 bases from V and 3 bases from J, leaving 9 bases between. The CDR3: CASSEAVPGGNTIYF. CDR3 sequence (DNA): TGTGCCAGCAGTGAAGCCGTGCCGGGTGGAAACACCATATATTTT.

The rearrangement uses TRBV6-1 and TRBJ2-7; TRBD2 matches 11 bases. V lost 0 bases and J lost 2; bases outside the gene matches: 9. Germline values: CDR1 MNHNS, CDR2 SASEGT. The CDR3 is made up of 18 amino acids. The CDR3 loop reads CASSEAVPGLAVPYEQYF. The CDR3 region has the DNA TGTGCCAGCAGTGAAGCGGTCCCGGGACTAGCGGTCCCCTACGAGCAGTACTTC.

This clone was recorded only once. The CDR3 DNA reads as TGTGCCAGCAGTTACGATCCAGCGGGAGGGCCGGAAGAGCAGTACTTC. This encodes CASSYDPAGGPEEQYF. The chain carries TRBV6-5 and TRBJ2-7, with 10 bases that match TRBD2. V lost 2 bases to trimming and J lost 7 bases; unmatched junction nucleotides: 11. Looked up from germline, CDR1 is MNHEY and CDR2 is SVGAGI. The CDR3 sequence is 16 residues long.

The rearrangement joins TRBV19 to TRBJ1-2; tentative D call: TRBD1 (5 bases). V was cut by 3 bases and J by 0 bases, with 11 bases left in between. The germline V gene has CDR1 LNHDA and CDR2 SQIVND (reference sequence). The CDR3 sequence is 15 residues long. The CDR3 here is CASSIPDRANYGYTF. CDR3 coding DNA: TGTGCCAGTAGTATCCCTGACAGAGCTAACTATGGCTACACCTTC.

In this sample, this clone turned up a few times. The chain links TRBV6-5 to TRBJ1-2; no clear D gene. V was cut by 8 bases and J by 14 bases, with 24 bases left in between. In germline, CDR1 is MNHEY, CDR2 SVGAGI. The CDR3 consists of 13 residues. In DNA form, the CDR3 reads TGTGCCAGCCCCTCCGACGGGATTATGGCTTGGACCTTC. Translating gives CASPSDGIMAWTF.

The chain combines TRBV27 with TRBJ1-6; TRBD1 is a possible D gene (5 bases). V lost 2 bases, J lost 7 bases, and 12 bases lay in between. The CDR3 covers 15 residues. Looked up from germline, CDR1 is MNHEY and CDR2 is SMNVEV (reference sequence). The CDR3 region is CASSLRGWGNSPLHF. For the CDR3, the DNA is TGTGCCAGCAGTTTACGGGGGTGGGGGAATTCACCCCTCCACTTT.

The J gene is TRBJ1-2, the V gene TRBV5-4, with D perhaps TRBD1 (5 bases). Trimming stripped 4 bases from V and 0 bases from J, with 13 bases between. The CDR3 totals 15 residues. Looked up from germline, CDR1 is SGHNT and CDR2 is YYREEE (reference sequence). The CDR3 region has the DNA TGTGCCAGCAGCGTTACAGGCCGACCTAACTATGGCTACACCTTC. This translates into CASSVTGRPNYGYTF. The entire variable domain, with the rest obtained from reference TRBV5-4 and TRBJ1-2, is as follows: ETGVTQSPTHLIKTRGQQVTLRCSSQSGHNTVSWYQQALGQGPQFIFQYYREEENGRGNFPPRFSGLQFPNYSSELNVNALELDDSALYLCASSVTGRPNYGYTFGSGTRLTVV.

In DNA, the CDR3 is TGTGCCAGCAGCACAGAGGACAGGGGGGAAGAGACCCAGTACTTC. Its protein is CASSTEDRGEETQYF. This rearrangement joins TRBV7-9 to TRBJ2-5, with 10 bases matching TRBD1. The V and J ends lost 5 bases and 3 bases, in that order; junction bases with no gene match: 6. This CDR3 comprises 15 residues. Germline CDR1 SEHNR, CDR2 FQNEAQ (reference sequence).

This clone was recorded only once. V gene TRBV19 combines with J gene TRBJ2-3; 7 bases match TRBD2. Trimming removed 4 bases from V and 1 base from J; junction bases left unmatched: 8. CDR1 LNHDA and CDR2 SQIVND come from the germline V gene (reference sequence). This CDR3 has 16 residues. The CDR3 DNA reads TGTGCCAGTAGTAGACTAAGCGGGGCGGGCACAGATACGCAGTATTTT. The encoded protein is CASSRLSGAGTDTQYF.

V and J are TRBV15 and TRBJ1-3; 7 bases are shared with TRBD1. The ends lost 0 bases at V and 8 bases at J; junction bases unmatched: 16. Germline CDR1 reads LNHNV; CDR2 reads YYDKDF (reference sequence). This CDR3 has 18 residues. CDR3 sequence (DNA): TGTGCCACCAGCAGAGATGAGGGGGCGAACCCTAACGGGGACACCATATATTTT. This codes for CATSRDEGANPNGDTIYF. Supplemented by reference TRBV15 and TRBJ1-3, the full variable domain reads DAMVIQNPRYQVTQFGKPVTLSCSQTLNHNVMYWYQQKSSQAPKLLFHYYDKDFNNEADTPDNFQSRRPNTSFCFLDIRSPGLGDTAMYLCATSRDEGANPNGDTIYFGEGSWLTVV.

The chain has TRBV3-1 (or the pseudogene TRBV3-2) and TRBJ2-7; 11 bases match TRBD2. The V and J ends lost 0 bases and 1 base, in that order; junction bases with no gene match: 11. The germline gives CDR1 LGHDT, CDR2 YNNKEL (reference sequence). This CDR3 has 19 residues. This chain's CDR3 is CASSQEPPTGLAGSYEQYF. The CDR3 coding sequence is TGTGCCAGCAGCCAAGAACCCCCTACTGGACTAGCGGGTTCCTACGAGCAGTACTTC.

This clone has just one count. The V gene is TRBV7-3, the J gene TRBJ2-1, with 10 bases lining up with TRBD2. Germline V lookup: CDR1 SGHTA, CDR2 FQGTGA. V was clipped by 1 base and J by 3 bases; unmatched bases: 9. The CDR3 sequence is 18 residues long. This CDR3 is CASSLRRGTSDDYNEQFF. DNA for the CDR3: TGTGCCAGCAGCTTAAGGCGCGGGACTAGCGATGACTACAATGAGCAGTTCTTC.

The chain uses TRBV28 and TRBJ2-7; 8 nucleotides agree with TRBD1. The CDR3 spans 15 residues. In germline, CDR1 is MDHEN, CDR2 SYDVKM. The junction had 9 bases not matched to a gene; V was cut back by 2 bases and J by 6 bases. The CDR3 region is CASSLGTGSPGEQYF. The CDR3 DNA follows: TGTGCCAGCAGTTTAGGGACAGGTTCCCCGGGCGAGCAGTACTTC. The full variable domain, rest sourced from reference TRBV28 and TRBJ2-7, is DVKVTQSSRYLVKRTGEKVFLECVQDMDHENMFWYRQDPGLGLRLIYFSYDVKMKEKGDIPEGYSVSREKKERFSLILESASTNQTSMYLCASSLGTGSPGEQYFGPGTRLTVT.

The chain combines TRBV5-1 with TRBJ1-2; TRBD1 matches at 7 bases. J lost 5 bases, V lost 0 bases, and 4 bases had no gene match. Germline V gene data show CDR1 as SGHRS and CDR2 as YFSETQ. The CDR3 contains 14 residues. CDR3 amino acids: CASSLGDSSYGYTF. The CDR3 region has the DNA TGCGCCAGCAGCTTGGGGGACAGTTCTTATGGCTACACCTTC.

This clone was counted a single time. The genes are TRBV27 and TRBJ1-2; 7 positions agree with TRBD1. This CDR3 is 16 amino acids long. J lost 2 bases, V lost 6 bases, and 12 bases had no gene match. Germline lookup yields CDR1 MNHEY and CDR2 SMNVEV (reference sequence). The CDR3 sequence: CASSNIRTGQNYGYTF. In DNA, the CDR3 is TGTGCCAGCAGCAACATACGTACGGGACAGAACTATGGCTACACCTTC.

V usage is TRBV28 and J usage is TRBJ1-3; 8 bases fit TRBD1. With V trimmed by 6 bases and J by 3 bases, 4 bases remained unmatched. This CDR3 comprises 14 residues. In germline, CDR1 is MDHEN, CDR2 SYDVKM. In DNA, the CDR3 is TGTGCCAGCAGCACAGACAGGGGTGGAAACACCATATATTTT. It encodes CASSTDRGGNTIYF.

The gene calls are TRBV7-8 and TRBJ2-7; 14 nucleotides agree with TRBD2. This CDR3 region has 20 residues. V was clipped by 1 base and J by 2 bases; unmatched bases: 13. Germline V gene sequence: CDR1 SGHVS, CDR2 FQNEAQ. The DNA for the CDR3 is TGTGCCAGCAGCTTAGGCCAAGGGACTAGCGGGAGCGCACATACCTACGAGCAGTACTTC. It specifies CASSLGQGTSGSAHTYEQYF.

V usage is TRBV28 and J usage is TRBJ2-7; D is perhaps TRBD2 (7 bases). Germline V gene data show CDR1 as MDHEN and CDR2 as SYDVKM. Trimming removed 5 bases from V and 4 bases from J, with 21 bases in between. CDR3 length: 16 residues. DNA for the CDR3: TGTGCCAGCAGTCTACCAGGGCCCCGGGGGGCGTACGAGCAGTACTTC. This encodes CASSLPGPRGAYEQYF.

The rearrangement links TRBV3-1 (or the pseudogene TRBV3-2) to TRBJ2-1, with 11 positions matching TRBD2. The CDR3 loop spans 14 amino acids. V was pared by 3 bases and J by 7 bases, with 2 bases of the junction left unmatched. From germline, CDR1 is LGHDT and CDR2 YNNKEL (reference sequence). The CDR3 is CASSHVAGGNEQFF. In DNA form, the CDR3 reads TGTGCCAGCAGCCATGTAGCGGGAGGGAATGAGCAGTTCTTC.